A selection of T cell receptor beta chains follows, all from one sample in a study of T cell repertoires in cytomegalovirus infection. TCRdb processed the reads anew with MiXCR; each CDR3 protein has one entry. The sample consists of approximately 590,000 distinct CDR3 sequences, 40% of them appearing once. For these receptors, no antigen is known. The sequencing used cultured PBMCs, collected from culture after CMV antigen stimulation. These receptors all come from a human donor in good health (CMV status not recorded). Some clones in this sample may be carry-over from other donors' samples. The CDR3 runs from the conserved cysteine through the conserved F or W. The D gene is left open where the match is weak. The size of a clone is reported for some rows only, either as once, few or many, or as a class for expanded clones.

clone_size	v_call	d_call	j_call	cdr3_aa	cdr3_nt
.	TRBV6-6	.	TRBJ2-1	CASSLLVGHNEQFF	TGTGCCAGCAGCCTTCTCGTGGGCCACAATGAGCAGTTCTTC
few	TRBV7-9	.	TRBJ1-6	CASSTWTDSPLHF	TGTGCCAGCAGCACCTGGACAGATTCACCCCTCCACTTT
.	TRBV5-4	.	TRBJ1-6	CASSYRQSSYNSPLHF	TGTGCCAGCAGCTACCGACAGAGCTCCTATAATTCACCCCTCCACTTT
.	TRBV29-1	.	TRBJ1-1	CSVVGGLNTEAFF	TGCAGCGTCGTAGGTGGGTTGAACACTGAAGCTTTCTTT
.	TRBV10-3	TRBD2	TRBJ2-3	CAISLAGTRGDTQYF	TGTGCCATCAGTCTAGCGGGGACTAGGGGAGATACGCAGTATTTT
many	TRBV7-2	.	TRBJ1-2	CASSLSGAVGGYTF	TGTGCCAGCAGCTTGTCAGGGGCTGTGGGTGGCTACACCTTC
.	TRBV7-9	.	TRBJ1-1	CASSFPGRRAFF	TGTGCCAGCAGCTTCCCCGGACGGAGAGCTTTCTTT
few	TRBV6-1	TRBD2	TRBJ2-1	CASARGTSPVDEQFF	TGTGCCAGCGCTCGGGGGACTAGTCCCGTTGATGAGCAGTTCTTC
.	TRBV3-1	.	TRBJ2-3	CASSRSNTQYF	TGTGCCAGCAGCCGATCTAATACGCAGTATTTT
many	TRBV7-2	TRBD1	TRBJ2-7	CASSPQGAGDEQYF	TGTGCCAGCAGCCCACAGGGGGCAGGGGACGAGCAGTACTTC
.	TRBV6-1	TRBD2	TRBJ2-4	CASRGSGRSHIQYF	TGTGCCAGCAGGGGTAGCGGGAGGTCCCACATTCAGTACTTC
.	TRBV28	.	TRBJ1-6	CASSLDPRLGSPLHF	TGTGCCAGCAGTTTAGACCCCCGATTGGGTTCACCCCTCCACTTT
few	TRBV25-1	TRBD1	TRBJ1-6	CASSEWTGANSPLHF	TGTGCCAGCAGTGAATGGACAGGAGCTAATTCACCCCTCCACTTT